The clone carrying this T cell receptor beta chain appeared many times. The sample is drawn from a study of early T cells in non-severe SARS-CoV-2 infection. Study context: Sequencing targeted bulk RNA from unsorted whole blood, leaving chains unpaired.

Looked up from germline, CDR1 is MNHNS and CDR2 is SASEGT. The CDR3 consists of 13 residues. V lost 8 bases and J lost 4, with 12 bases in between. TCRdb called the 5' RACE reads again in MiXCR, with one record for every CDR3 protein. The repertoire holds approximately 70,000 distinct CDR3 sequences, more than 10% seen once, with roughly 15% in the top ten. Sequencing was performed on whole blood, taken at baseline. The receptor comes from an adult who was a healthcare worker with PCR-confirmed SARS-CoV-2 infection or an uninfected control (not recorded which). The donor label of this sample is uncertain. The chain links TRBV6-1 to TRBJ2-1; possibly TRBD1 or TRBD2 for D (5 bases each). The CDR3 is CASVGTSYNEQFF. CDR3 in DNA: TGTGCCAGCGTCGGGACGTCTTACAATGAGCAGTTCTTC.